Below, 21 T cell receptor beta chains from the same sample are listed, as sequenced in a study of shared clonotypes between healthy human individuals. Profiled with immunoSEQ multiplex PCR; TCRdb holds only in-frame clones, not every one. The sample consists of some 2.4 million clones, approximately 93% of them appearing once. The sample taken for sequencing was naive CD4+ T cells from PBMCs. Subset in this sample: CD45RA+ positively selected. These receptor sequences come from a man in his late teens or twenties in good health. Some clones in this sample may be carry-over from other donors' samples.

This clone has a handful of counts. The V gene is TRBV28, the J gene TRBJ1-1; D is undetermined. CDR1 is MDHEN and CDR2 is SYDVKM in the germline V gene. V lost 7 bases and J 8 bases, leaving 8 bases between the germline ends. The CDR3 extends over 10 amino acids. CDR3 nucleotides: TGTGCCAGCAAATCCCTCGAAGCTTTCTTT. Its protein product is CASKSLEAFF.

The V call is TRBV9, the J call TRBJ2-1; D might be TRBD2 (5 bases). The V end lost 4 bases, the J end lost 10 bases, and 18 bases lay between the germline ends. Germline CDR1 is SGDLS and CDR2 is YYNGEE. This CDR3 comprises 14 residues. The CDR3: CASSPRDVVGEQFF. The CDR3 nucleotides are TGTGCCAGCAGCCCTCGGGATGTAGTAGGGGAGCAGTTCTTC.

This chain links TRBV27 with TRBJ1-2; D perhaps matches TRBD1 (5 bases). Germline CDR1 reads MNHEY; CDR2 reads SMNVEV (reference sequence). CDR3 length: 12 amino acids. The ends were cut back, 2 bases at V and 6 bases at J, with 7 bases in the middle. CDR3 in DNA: TGTGCCAGCAGTTTAACAGGTCATGGCTACACCTTC. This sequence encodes CASSLTGHGYTF.

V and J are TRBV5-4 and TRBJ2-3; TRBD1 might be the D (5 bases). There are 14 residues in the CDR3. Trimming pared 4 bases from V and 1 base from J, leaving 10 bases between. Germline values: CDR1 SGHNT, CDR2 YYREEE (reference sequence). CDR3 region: CASSEGVGTDTQYF. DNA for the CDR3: TGTGCCAGCAGCGAAGGGGTGGGCACAGATACGCAGTATTTT. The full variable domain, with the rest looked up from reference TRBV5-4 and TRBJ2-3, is ETGVTQSPTHLIKTRGQQVTLRCSSQSGHNTVSWYQQALGQGPQFIFQYYREEENGRGNFPPRFSGLQFPNYSSELNVNALELDDSALYLCASSEGVGTDTQYFGPGTRLTVL.

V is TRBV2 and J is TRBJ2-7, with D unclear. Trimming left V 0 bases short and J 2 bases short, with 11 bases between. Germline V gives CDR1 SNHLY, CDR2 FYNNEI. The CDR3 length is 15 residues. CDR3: CASSEALLMAYEQYF. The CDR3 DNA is TGTGCCAGCAGTGAAGCGCTTTTAATGGCCTACGAGCAGTACTTC.

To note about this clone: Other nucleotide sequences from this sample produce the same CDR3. The CDR3 region has the DNA TGCGCCAGCAGCTTGAGTGTTATGAACACTGAAGCTTTCTTT. Translation gives CASSLSVMNTEAFF. This chain links TRBV5-1 with TRBJ1-1, with D hard to call. V shed 1 base and J shed 0 bases, with 7 bases lying between them. From germline, CDR1 is SGHRS and CDR2 YFSETQ. The CDR3 contains 14 residues.

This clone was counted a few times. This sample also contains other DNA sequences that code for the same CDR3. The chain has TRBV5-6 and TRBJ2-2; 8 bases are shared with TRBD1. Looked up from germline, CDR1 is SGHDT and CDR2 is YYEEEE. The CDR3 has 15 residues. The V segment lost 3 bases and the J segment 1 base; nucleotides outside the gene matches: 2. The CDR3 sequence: CASSSGTGNTGELFF. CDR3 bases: TGTGCCAGCAGCTCCGGGACAGGGAACACCGGGGAGCTGTTTTTT.

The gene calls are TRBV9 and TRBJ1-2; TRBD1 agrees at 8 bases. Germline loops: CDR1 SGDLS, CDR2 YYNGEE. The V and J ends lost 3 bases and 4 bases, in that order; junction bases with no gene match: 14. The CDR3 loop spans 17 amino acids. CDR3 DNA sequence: TGTGCCAGCAGCGACAGATCCGGACAGGGCCGGAGCTATGGCTACACCTTC. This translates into CASSDRSGQGRSYGYTF.

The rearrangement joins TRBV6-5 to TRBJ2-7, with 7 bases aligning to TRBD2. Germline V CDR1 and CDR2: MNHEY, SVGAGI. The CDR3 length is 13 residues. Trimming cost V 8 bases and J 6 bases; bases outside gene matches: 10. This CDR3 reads CASGRGREGEQYF. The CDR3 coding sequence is TGTGCCAGCGGGAGAGGCAGGGAGGGCGAGCAGTACTTC.

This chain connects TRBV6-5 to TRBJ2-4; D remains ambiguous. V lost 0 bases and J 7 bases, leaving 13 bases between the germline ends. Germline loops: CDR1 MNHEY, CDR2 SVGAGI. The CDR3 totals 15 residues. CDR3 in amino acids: CASSYSTLKGNIQYF. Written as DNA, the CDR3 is TGTGCCAGCAGTTACTCGACGTTGAAAGGGAACATTCAGTACTTC.

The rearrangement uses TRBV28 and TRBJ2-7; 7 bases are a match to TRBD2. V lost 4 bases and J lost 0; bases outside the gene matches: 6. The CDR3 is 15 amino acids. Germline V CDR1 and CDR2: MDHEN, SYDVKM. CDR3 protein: CASSSGGGYSYEQYF. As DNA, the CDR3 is TGTGCCAGCAGTTCCGGCGGGGGATACTCCTACGAGCAGTACTTC.

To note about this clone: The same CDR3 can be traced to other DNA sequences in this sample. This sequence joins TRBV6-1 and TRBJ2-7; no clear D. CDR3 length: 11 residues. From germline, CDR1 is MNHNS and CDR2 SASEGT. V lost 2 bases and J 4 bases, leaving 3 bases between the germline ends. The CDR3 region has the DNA TGTGCCAGCAGTGAAAGTTACGAGCAGTACTTC. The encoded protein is CASSESYEQYF.

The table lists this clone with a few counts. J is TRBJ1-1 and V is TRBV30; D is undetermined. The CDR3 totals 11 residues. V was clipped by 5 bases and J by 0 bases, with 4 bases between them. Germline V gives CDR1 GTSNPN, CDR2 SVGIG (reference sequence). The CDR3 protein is CAWAVNTEAFF. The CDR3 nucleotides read TGTGCCTGGGCAGTGAACACTGAAGCTTTCTTT.

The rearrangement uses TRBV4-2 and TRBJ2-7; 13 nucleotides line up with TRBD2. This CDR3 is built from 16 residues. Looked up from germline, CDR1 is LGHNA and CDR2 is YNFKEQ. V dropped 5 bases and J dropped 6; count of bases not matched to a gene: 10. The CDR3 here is CASSARLAGGVGEQYF. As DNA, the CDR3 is TGTGCCAGCAGCGCTAGACTAGCGGGAGGCGTGGGCGAGCAGTACTTC.

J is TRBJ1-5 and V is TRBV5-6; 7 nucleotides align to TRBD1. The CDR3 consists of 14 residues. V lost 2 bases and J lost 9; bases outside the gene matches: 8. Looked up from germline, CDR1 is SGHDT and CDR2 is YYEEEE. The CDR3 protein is CASSLRQGIGPQHF. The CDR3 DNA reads TGTGCCAGCAGCTTACGACAGGGAATAGGGCCCCAGCATTTT.

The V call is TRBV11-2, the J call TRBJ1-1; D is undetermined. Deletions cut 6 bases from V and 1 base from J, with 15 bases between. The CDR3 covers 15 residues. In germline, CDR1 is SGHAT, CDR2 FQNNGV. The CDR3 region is CASRFSPLSNTEAFF. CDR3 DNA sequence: TGTGCCAGCAGATTTTCTCCGCTTTCGAACACTGAAGCTTTCTTT.

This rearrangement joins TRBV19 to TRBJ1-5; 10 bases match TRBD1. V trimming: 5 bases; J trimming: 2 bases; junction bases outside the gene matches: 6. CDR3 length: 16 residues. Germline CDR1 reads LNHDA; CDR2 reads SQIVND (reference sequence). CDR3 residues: CASSLWTGGGNQPQHF. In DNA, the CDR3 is TGTGCCAGTAGTCTTTGGACAGGGGGAGGCAATCAGCCCCAGCATTTT.

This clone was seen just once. The CDR3, as DNA: TGCGCCAGCAGCCAAGATCTGAGGCTAGCGGGAGGCGGGCTGGCGACCCAGTACTTC. This encodes CASSQDLRLAGGGLATQYF. The chain carries TRBV4-3 and TRBJ2-5; TRBD2 aligns across 11 bases. Germline loops: CDR1 LGHNA, CDR2 YSLEER. The V and J ends lost 0 bases and 7 bases, in that order; junction bases with no gene match: 16. The CDR3 is 19 residues long.

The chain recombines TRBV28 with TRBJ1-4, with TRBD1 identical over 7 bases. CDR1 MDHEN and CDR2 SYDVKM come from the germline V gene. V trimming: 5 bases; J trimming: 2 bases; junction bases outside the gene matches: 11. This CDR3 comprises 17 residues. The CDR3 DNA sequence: TGTGCCAGCAGTCCCAGACAGGGACGAGTGACTAATGAAAAACTGTTTTTT. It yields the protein CASSPRQGRVTNEKLFF.

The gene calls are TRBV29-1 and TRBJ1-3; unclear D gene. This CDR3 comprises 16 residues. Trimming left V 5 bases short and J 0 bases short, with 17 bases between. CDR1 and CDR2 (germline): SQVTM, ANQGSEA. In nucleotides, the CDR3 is TGCAGCGTTCTTATCCCCGGTGCCCACTCTGGAAACACCATATATTTT. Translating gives CSVLIPGAHSGNTIYF.

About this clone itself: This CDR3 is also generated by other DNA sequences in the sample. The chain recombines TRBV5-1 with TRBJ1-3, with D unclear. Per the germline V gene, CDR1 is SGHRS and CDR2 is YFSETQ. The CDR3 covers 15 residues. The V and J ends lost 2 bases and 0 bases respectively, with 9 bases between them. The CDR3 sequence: CASSLEGHSGNTIYF. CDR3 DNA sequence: TGCGCCAGCAGCTTAGAGGGCCACTCTGGAAACACCATATATTTT.